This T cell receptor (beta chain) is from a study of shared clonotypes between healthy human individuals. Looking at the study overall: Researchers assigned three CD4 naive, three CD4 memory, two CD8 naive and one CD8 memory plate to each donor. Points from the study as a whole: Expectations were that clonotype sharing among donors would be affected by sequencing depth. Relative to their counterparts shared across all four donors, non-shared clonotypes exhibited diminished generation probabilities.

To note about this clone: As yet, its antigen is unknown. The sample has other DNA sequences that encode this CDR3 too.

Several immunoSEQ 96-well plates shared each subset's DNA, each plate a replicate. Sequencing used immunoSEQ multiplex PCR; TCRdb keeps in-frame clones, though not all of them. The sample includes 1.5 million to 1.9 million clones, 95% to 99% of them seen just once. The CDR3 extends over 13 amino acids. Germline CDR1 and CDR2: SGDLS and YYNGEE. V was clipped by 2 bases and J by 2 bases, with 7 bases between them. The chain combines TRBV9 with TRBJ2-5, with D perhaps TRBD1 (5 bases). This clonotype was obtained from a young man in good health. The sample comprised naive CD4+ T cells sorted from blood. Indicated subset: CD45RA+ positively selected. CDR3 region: CASSVDSQETQYF. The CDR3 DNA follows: TGTGCCAGCAGCGTCGACAGTCAAGAGACCCAGTACTTC. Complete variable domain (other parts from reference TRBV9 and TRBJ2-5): DSGVTQTPKHLITATGQRVTLRCSPRSGDLSVYWYQQSLDQGLQFLIQYYNGEERAKGNILERFSAQQFPDLHSELNLSSLELGDSALYFCASSVDSQETQYFGPGTRLLVL.